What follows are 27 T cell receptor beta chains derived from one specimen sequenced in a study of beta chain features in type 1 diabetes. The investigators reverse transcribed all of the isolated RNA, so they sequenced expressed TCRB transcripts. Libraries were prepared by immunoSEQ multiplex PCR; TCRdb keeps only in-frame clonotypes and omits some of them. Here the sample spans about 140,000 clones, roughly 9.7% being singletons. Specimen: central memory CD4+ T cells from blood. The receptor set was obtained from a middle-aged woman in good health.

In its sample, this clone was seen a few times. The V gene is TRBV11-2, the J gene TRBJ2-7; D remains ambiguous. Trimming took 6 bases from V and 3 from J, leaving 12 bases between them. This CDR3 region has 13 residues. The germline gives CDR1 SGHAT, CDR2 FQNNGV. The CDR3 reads CASSLLTLYEQYF. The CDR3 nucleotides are TGTGCCAGCAGTTTACTCACTCTCTACGAGCAGTACTTC. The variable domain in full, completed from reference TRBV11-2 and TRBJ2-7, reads EAGVAQSPRYKIIEKRQSVAFWCNPISGHATLYWYQQILGQGPKLLIQFQNNGVVDDSQLPKDRFSAERLKGVDSTLKIQPAKLEDSAVYLCASSLLTLYEQYFGPGTRLTVT.

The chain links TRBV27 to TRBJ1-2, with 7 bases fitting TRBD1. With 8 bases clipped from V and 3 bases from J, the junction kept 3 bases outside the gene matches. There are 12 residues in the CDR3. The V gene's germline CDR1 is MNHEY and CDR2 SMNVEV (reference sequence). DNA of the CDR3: TGTGCCAGCCACGACAGGGACTATGGCTACACCTTC. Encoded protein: CASHDRDYGYTF.

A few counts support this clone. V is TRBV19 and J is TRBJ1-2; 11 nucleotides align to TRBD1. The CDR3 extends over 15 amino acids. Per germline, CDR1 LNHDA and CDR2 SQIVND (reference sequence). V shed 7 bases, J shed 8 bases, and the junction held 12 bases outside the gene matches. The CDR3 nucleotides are TGTGCCAGTACCAGCGGACAGGGGGCGACTCGGGGCTACACCTTC. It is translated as CASTSGQGATRGYTF.

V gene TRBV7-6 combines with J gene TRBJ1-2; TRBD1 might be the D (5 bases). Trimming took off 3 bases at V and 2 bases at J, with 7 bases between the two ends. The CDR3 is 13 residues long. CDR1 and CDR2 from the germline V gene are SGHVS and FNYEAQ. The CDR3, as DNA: TGTGCCAGCAGCTTCCAGGGAAACTATGGCTACACCTTC. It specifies CASSFQGNYGYTF.

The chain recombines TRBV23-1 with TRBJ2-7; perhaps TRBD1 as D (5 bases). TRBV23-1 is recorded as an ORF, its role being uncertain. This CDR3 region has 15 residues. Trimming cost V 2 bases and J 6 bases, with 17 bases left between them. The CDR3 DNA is TGCGCCAGCAGTCAAAAATTGCCGAGAAGGGGCGAGCAGTACTTC. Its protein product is CASSQKLPRRGEQYF.

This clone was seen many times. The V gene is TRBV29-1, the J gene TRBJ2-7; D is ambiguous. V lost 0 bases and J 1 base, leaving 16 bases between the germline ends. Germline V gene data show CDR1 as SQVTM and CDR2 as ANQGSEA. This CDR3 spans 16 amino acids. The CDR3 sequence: CSVEDPGVGSSYEQYF. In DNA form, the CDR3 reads TGCAGCGTTGAAGATCCTGGTGTCGGGTCTTCCTACGAGCAGTACTTC.

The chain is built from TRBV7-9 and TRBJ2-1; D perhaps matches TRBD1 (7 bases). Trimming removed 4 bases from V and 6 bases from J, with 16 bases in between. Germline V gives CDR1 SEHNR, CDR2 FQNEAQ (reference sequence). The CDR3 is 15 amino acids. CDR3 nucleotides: TGTGCCAGCAGCTCCCCAGGGGGGCTCTTCAATGAGCAGTTCTTC. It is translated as CASSSPGGLFNEQFF.

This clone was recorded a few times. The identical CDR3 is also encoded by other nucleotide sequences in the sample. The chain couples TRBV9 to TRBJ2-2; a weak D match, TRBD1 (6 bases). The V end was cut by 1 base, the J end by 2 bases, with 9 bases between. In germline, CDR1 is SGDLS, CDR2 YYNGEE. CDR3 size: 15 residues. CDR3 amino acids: CASSVRTANTGELFF. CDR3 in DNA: TGTGCCAGCAGCGTACGGACAGCTAACACCGGGGAGCTGTTTTTT.

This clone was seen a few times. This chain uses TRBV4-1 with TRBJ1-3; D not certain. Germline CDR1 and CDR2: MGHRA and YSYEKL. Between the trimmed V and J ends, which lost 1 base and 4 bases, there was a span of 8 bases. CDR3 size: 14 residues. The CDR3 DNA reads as TGCGCCAGCAGCCAAGGGGCTTCGGGAAACACCATATATTTT. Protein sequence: CASSQGASGNTIYF.

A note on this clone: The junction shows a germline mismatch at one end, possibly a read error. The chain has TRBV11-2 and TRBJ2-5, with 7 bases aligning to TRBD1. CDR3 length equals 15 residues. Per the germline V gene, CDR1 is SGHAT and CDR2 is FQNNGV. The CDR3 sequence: CASSLDLGRGETQYF. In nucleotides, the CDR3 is TGTGCCAGCAGCCTAGACCTGGGCAGGGGGGAGACCCAGTACTTC.

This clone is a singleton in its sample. The CDR3: CASSTGRQGVTGELFF. CDR3 DNA: TGCGCCAGCAGCACAGGTCGTCAGGGTGTCACCGGGGAGCTGTTTTTT. The J gene is TRBJ2-2, the V gene TRBV5-1, with D possibly matching TRBD1 (5 bases). The CDR3 is 16 amino acids. Trimming stripped 4 bases from V and 4 bases from J, with 17 bases between. Germline V gene lookup returns CDR1 SGHRS and CDR2 YFSETQ.

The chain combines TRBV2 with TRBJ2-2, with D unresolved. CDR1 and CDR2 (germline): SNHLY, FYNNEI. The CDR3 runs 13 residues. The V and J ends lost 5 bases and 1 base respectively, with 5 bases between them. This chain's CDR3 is CASSQENTGELFF. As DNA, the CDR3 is TGTGCCAGCAGTCAGGAGAACACCGGGGAGCTGTTTTTT.

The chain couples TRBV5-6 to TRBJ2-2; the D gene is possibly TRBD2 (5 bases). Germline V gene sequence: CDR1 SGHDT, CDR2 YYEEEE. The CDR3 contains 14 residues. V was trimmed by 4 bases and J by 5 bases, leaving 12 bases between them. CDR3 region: CASSARTGTGELFF. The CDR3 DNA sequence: TGTGCCAGCAGCGCACGGACGGGGACCGGGGAGCTGTTTTTT.

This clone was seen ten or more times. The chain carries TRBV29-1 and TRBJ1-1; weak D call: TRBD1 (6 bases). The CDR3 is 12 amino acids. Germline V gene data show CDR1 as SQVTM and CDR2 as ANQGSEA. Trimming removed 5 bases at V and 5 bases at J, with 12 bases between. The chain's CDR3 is CSVLAGATEAFF. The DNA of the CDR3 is TGCAGCGTTCTCGCAGGGGCGACTGAAGCTTTCTTT.

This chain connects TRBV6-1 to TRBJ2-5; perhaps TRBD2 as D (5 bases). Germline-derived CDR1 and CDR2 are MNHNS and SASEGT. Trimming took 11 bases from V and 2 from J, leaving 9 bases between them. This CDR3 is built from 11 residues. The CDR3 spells CALRGQETQYF. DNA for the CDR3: TGTGCCCTACGGGGTCAAGAGACCCAGTACTTC.

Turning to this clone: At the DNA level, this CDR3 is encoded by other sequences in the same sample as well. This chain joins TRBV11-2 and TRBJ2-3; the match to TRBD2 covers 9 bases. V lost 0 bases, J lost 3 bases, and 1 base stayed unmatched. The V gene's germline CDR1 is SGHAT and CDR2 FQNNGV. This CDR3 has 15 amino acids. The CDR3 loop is CASSLEAGGTDTQYF. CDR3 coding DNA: TGTGCCAGCAGCTTAGAAGCGGGGGGTACAGATACGCAGTATTTT.

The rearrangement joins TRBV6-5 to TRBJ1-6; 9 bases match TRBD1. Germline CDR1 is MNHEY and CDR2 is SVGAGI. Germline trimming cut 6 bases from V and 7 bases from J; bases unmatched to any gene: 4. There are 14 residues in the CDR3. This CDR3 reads CASSLGQGNSPLHF. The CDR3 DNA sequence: TGTGCCAGCAGCCTCGGACAGGGGAATTCACCCCTCCACTTT.

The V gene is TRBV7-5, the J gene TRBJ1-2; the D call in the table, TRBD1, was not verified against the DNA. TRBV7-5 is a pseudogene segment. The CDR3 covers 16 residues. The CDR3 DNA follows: TGTGTCAGAAGCCCCCGGGACAGCTCCAAACCTTATGGCTACACCTTC. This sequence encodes CVRSPRDSSKPYGYTF.

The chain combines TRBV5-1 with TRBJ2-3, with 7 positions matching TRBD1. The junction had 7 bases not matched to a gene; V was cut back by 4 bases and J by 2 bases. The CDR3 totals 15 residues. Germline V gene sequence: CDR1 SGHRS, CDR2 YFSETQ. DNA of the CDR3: TGCGCCAGCAGCACTACAGGGGCCACCACAGATACGCAGTATTTT. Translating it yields CASSTTGATTDTQYF.

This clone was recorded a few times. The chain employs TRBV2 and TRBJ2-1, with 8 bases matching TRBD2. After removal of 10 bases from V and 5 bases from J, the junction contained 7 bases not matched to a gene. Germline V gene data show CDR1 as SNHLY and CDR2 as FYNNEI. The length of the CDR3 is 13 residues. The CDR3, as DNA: TGTGCCACGAAAAGACTAGCGAACAATGAGCAGTTCTTC. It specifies CATKRLANNEQFF.

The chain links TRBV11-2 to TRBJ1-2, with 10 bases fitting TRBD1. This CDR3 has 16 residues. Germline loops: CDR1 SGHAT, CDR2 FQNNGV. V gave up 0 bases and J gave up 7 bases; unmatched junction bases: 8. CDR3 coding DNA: TGTGCCAGCAGCTTAGATCAGGGGACAGGGGCAAGTGGCTACACCTTC. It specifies CASSLDQGTGASGYTF.

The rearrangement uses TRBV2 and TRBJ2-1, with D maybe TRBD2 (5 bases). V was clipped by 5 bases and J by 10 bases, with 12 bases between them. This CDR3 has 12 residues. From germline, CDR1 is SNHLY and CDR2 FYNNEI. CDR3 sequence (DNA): TGTGCCAGCAGTCTCACTGGAGGCGAGCAGTTCTTC. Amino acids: CASSLTGGEQFF.

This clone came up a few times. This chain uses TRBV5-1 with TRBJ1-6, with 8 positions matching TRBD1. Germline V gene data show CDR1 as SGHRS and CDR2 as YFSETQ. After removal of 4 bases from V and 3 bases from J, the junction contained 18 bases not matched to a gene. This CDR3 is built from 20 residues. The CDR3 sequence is CASSVSVTRYGTGYNSPLHF. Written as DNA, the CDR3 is TGCGCCAGCAGCGTCTCCGTCACCCGCTACGGGACAGGCTATAATTCACCCCTCCACTTT.

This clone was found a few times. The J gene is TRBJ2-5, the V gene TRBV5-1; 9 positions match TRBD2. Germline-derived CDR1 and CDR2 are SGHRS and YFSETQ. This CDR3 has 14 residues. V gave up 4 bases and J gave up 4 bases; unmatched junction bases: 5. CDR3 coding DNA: TGCGCCAGCAGCGCCGGTAGCGGGGGAGAGACCCAGTACTTC. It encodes CASSAGSGGETQYF. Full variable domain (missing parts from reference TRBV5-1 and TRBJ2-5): KAGVTQTPRYLIKTRGQQVTLSCSPISGHRSVSWYQQTPGQGLQFLFEYFSETQRNKGNFPGRFSGRQFSNSRSEMNVSTLELGDSALYLCASSAGSGGETQYFGPGTRLLVL.

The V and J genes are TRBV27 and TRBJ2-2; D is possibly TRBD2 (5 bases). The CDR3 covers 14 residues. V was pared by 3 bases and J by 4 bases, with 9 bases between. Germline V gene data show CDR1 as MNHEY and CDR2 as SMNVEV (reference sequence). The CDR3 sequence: CASSFVGSTGELFF. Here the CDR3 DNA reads TGTGCCAGCAGTTTTGTGGGGAGCACCGGGGAGCTGTTTTTT.

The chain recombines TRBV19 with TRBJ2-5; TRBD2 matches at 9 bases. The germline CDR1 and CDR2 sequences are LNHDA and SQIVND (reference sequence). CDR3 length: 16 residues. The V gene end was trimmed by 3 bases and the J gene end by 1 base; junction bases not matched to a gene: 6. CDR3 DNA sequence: TGTGCCAGTAGTATGAGCAGCGGGGGGCCCCAAGAGACCCAGTACTTC. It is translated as CASSMSSGGPQETQYF.

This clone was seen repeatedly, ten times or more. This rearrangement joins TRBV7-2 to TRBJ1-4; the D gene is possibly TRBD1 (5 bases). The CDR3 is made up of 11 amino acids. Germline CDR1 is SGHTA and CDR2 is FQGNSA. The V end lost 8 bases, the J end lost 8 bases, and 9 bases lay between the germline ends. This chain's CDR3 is CASLAGEKLFF. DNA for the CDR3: TGTGCCAGCTTGGCAGGGGAAAAACTGTTTTTT.